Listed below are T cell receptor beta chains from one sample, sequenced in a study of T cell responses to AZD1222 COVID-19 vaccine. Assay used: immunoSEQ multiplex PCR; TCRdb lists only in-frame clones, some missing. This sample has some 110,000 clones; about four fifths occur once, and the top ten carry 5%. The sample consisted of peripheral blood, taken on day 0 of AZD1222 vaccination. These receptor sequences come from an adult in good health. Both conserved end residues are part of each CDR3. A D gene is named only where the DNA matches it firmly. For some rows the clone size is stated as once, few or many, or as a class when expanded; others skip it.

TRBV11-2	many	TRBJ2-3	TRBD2	CASSLVAVRRGADTQYF	TGTGCCAGCAGCTTAGTAGCTGTGCGGCGGGGGGCCGATACGCAGTATTTT
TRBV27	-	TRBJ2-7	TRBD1	CASSLSGDRVPYEQYF	TGTGCCAGCAGTTTATCGGGGGACAGGGTTCCCTACGAGCAGTACTTC
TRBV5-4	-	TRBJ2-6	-	CASSFGLSGANVLTF	TGTGCCAGCAGCTTTGGCCTGTCTGGGGCCAACGTCCTGACTTTC
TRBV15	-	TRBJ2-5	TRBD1	CATQGAAETQYF	TGTGCCACTCAGGGGGCTGCGGAGACCCAGTACTTC
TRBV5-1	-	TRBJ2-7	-	CASSKGRTYEQYF	TGCGCCAGCAGCAAGGGACGGACCTACGAGCAGTACTTC
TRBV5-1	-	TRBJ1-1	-	CASGPMSNTEAFF	TGCGCCAGCGGCCCTATGTCGAACACTGAAGCTTTCTTT
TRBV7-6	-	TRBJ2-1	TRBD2	CASSLAPRGGEQFF	TGTGCCAGCAGCTTAGCCCCCCGGGGGGGTGAGCAGTTCTTC
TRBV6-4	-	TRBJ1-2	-	CASSPDKAHGYTF	TGTGCCAGCAGTCCCGACAAGGCCCATGGCTACACCTTC
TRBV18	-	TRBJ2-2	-	CASSPLTVGETGELFF	TGTGCCAGCTCACCACTGACGGTAGGGGAAACCGGGGAGCTGTTTTTT
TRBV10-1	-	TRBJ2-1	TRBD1	CASTATGDGNEQFF	TGCGCCAGCACTGCGACAGGGGATGGGAATGAGCAGTTCTTC
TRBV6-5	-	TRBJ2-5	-	CASRSTSRGETQYF	TGTGCCAGCAGGTCGACCTCAAGGGGAGAGACCCAGTACTTC
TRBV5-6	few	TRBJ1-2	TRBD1	CASSLTGTEFYGYTF	TGTGCCAGCAGCTTAACCGGGACAGAATTCTATGGCTACACCTTC
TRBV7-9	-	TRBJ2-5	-	CASSLASPSQETQYF	TGTGCCAGCAGCTTAGCTTCCCCTAGTCAAGAGACCCAGTACTTC
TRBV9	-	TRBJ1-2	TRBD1	CASSRDRGRGGYTF	TGTGCCAGCAGCAGAGACAGGGGGAGGGGTGGCTACACCTTC
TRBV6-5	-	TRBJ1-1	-	CASSYIMNTEAFF	TGTGCCAGCAGCTATATCATGAACACTGAAGCTTTCTTT
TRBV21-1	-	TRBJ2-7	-	CARPPGEQYF	TGTGCCAGACCCCCGGGCGAGCAGTACTTC
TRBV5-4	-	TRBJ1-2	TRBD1	CASSSTGGANYGYTF	TGTGCCAGCAGCTCCACAGGGGGCGCTAACTATGGCTACACCTTC
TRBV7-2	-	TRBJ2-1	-	CASSPPSGLSYNEQFF	TGTGCCAGCAGCCCGCCATCGGGCTTATCCTACAATGAGCAGTTCTTC
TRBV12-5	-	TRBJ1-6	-	CASGLVRGGEVDSPLHF	TGTGCTAGTGGTTTGGTACGGGGAGGGGAGGTTGATTCACCCCTCCACTTT
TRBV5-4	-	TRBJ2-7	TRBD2	CASSTQGGLAGGGEQYF	TGTGCCAGCAGCACACAGGGCGGACTAGCGGGGGGTGGGGAGCAGTACTTC
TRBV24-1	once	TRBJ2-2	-	CATKGDVGGELFF	TGTGCCACCAAAGGGGATGTGGGCGGGGAGCTGTTTTTT
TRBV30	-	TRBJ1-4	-	CAWSGGRGEKLFF	TGTGCCTGGTCCGGAGGGCGGGGTGAAAAACTGTTTTTT
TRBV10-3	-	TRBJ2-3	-	CAISESTRGGQYF	TGTGCCATCAGTGAGTCGACGCGGGGAGGGCAGTATTTT
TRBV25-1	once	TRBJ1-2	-	CASTSYLGDGYTF	TGTGCCAGCACCTCCTACCTGGGGGATGGCTACACCTTC
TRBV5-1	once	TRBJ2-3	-	CASSLRQGPDTQYF	TGCGCCAGCAGCTTGAGGCAGGGACCAGATACGCAGTATTTT
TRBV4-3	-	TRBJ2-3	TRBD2	CASSQAYKAGGADTQYF	TGCGCCAGCAGCCAGGCGTACAAGGCGGGGGGCGCAGATACGCAGTATTTT
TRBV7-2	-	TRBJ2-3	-	CASSSLQGRGWTDTQYF	TGTGCCAGCAGCTCGCTACAGGGACGGGGTTGGACAGATACGCAGTATTTT
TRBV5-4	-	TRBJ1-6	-	CASSLVRGGRVYHSPLHF	TGTGCCAGCAGCTTGGTCCGTGGTGGCAGGGTTTACCATTCACCCCTCCACTTT
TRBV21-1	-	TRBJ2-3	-	CASSRRQGATQYF	TGTGCCAGCAGCAGGAGACAGGGGGCAACGCAGTATTTT
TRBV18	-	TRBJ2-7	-	CASSQTLGGSYEQYF	TGTGCCAGCTCACAAACCTTAGGGGGCTCCTACGAGCAGTACTTC
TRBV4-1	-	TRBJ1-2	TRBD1	CASSQDSFGQGIYGYTF	TGCGCCAGCAGCCAAGATTCTTTCGGACAGGGGATATATGGCTACACCTTC
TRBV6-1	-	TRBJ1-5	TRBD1	CASSEGGQKYSNQPQHF	TGTGCCAGCAGTGAAGGGGGACAGAAGTATAGCAATCAGCCCCAGCATTTT
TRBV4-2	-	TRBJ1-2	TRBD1	CASSQGGQGENFGYTF	TGTGCCAGCAGCCAAGGGGGACAGGGGGAGAATTTTGGCTACACCTTC
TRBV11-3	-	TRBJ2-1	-	CASSLELGGQTHNEQFF	TGTGCCAGCAGCTTAGAGCTGGGTGGCCAGACTCACAATGAGCAGTTCTTC
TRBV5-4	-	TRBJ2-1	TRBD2	CASSPPTSGGWGEQFF	TGTGCCAGCAGCCCGCCGACTAGCGGGGGTTGGGGTGAGCAGTTCTTC
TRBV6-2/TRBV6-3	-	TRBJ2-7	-	CASSTSGKKQGSSYEQYF	TGTGCCAGCAGTACTTCCGGGAAGAAGCAGGGAAGCTCCTACGAGCAGTACTTC
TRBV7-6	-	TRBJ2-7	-	CAVGTYYEQYF	TGTGCCGTTGGGACATACTACGAGCAGTACTTC
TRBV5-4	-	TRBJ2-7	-	CASRRDTRVHEQYF	TGTGCCAGCAGACGGGACACGCGTGTCCACGAGCAGTACTTC
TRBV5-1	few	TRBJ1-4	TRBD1	CASSLGTGYNEKLFF	TGCGCCAGCAGTCTGGGGACAGGTTATAATGAAAAACTGTTTTTT
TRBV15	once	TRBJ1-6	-	CATGGRDNSPLHF	TGTGCCACCGGGGGGCGGGATAATTCACCCCTCCACTTT
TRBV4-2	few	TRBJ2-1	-	CASSQDKGSYNEQFF	TGTGCCAGCAGCCAAGATAAGGGCTCCTACAATGAGCAGTTCTTC
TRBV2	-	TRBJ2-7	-	CASRDFDYEQYF	TGTGCCAGCAGGGACTTTGACTACGAGCAGTACTTC
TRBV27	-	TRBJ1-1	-	CASSLLRPMNTEAFF	TGTGCCAGCAGTTTATTGCGGCCGATGAACACTGAAGCTTTCTTT